This entry concerns a single TCR beta chain. The CDR3 spans 12 residues. Germline CDR1 and CDR2: SGDLS and YYNGEE. The V and J ends lost 6 bases and 8 bases respectively, with 9 bases between them. These data originate in a study of siplizumab effects on memory and regulatory T cells. Method: immunoSEQ multiplex PCR; TCRdb's copy keeps in-frame clones and lacks some. Of about 100,000 clones in the sample, approximately 92% were seen once. The clonotype comes from a human donor in good health. Sequenced input: CD4+ T cells sorted from blood. V and J are TRBV9 and TRBJ1-6; D gene uncertain. CDR3 DNA: TGTGCCAGCAATAAGGAAGATTCACCCCTCCACTTT. Its protein product is CASNKEDSPLHF.